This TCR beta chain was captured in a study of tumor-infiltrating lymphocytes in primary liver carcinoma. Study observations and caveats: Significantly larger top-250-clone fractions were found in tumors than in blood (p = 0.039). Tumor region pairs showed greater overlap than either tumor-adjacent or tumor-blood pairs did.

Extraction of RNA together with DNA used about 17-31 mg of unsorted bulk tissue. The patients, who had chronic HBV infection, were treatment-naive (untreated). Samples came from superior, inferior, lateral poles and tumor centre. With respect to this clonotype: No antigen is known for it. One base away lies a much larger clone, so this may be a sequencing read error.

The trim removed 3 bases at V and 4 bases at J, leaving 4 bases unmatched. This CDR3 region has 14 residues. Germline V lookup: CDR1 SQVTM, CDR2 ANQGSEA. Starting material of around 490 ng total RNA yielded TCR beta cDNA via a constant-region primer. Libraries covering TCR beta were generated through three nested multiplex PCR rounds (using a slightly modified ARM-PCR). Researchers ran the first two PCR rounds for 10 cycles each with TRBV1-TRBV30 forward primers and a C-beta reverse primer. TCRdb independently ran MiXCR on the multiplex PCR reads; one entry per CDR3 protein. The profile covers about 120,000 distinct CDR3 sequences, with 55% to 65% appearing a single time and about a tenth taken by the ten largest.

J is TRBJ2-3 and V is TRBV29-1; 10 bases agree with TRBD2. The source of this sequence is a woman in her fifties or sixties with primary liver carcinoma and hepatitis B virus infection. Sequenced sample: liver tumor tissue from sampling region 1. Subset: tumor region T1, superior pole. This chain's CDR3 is CSVDVAGGSDTQYF. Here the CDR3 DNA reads TGCAGCGTTGACGTAGCGGGAGGTTCAGATACGCAGTATTTT.